This T cell receptor (beta chain) was sequenced during a study of cytomegalovirus exposure and HLA in healthy donors. Broader study findings: Sequencing likely produced, as an artifact, a cluster of highly shared sequence variants.

V lost 7 bases to trimming and J lost 5 bases, with 9 bases between them. The CDR3 runs 11 residues. CDR1 MNHEY and CDR2 SVGAGI come from the germline V gene. Turning to this clone: Its antigen remains unknown.

The PCR was carried out with 60 Vbeta primers and 13 Jbeta primers. Sequencing used immunoSEQ multiplex PCR; TCRdb keeps in-frame clones, though not all of them. The sample gives about 140,000 clones, roughly 62% of which show up once; less than 2% is in the top ten. The sequencing input was PBMCs. The chain has TRBV6-5 and TRBJ2-7; a possible D gene is TRBD1 (5 bases). The TCR was taken from a male donor in good health and CMV-seronegative. CDR3 DNA: TGTGCCAGCACGCAGGGCCACGAGCAGTACTTC. Its translation is CASTQGHEQYF.